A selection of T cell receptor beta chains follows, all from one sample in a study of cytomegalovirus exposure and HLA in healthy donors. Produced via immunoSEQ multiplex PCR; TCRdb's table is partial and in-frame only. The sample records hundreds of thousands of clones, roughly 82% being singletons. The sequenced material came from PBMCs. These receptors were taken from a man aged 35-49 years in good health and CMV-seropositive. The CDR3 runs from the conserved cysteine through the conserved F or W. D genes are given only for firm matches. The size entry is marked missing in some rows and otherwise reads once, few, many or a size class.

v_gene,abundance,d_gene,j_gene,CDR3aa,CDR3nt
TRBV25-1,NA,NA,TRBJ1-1,CASSVGGDLNTEAFF,TGTGCCAGCAGCGTCGGAGGGGATTTGAACACTGAAGCTTTCTTT
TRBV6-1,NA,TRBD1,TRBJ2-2,CASGFRDRGYRELFF,TGTGCCAGCGGGTTTAGGGACAGGGGGTACAGGGAGCTGTTTTTT
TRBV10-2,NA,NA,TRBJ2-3,CASGVSADTQYF,TGCGCCAGCGGAGTATCAGCAGATACGCAGTATTTT
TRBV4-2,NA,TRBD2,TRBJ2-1,CASSQASGEYNEQFF,TGTGCCAGCAGCCAGGCTAGCGGGGAATACAATGAGCAGTTCTTC
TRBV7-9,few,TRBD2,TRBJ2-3,CASSPGLAGSGDTQYF,TGTGCCAGCAGCCCGGGACTAGCGGGTTCGGGGGATACGCAGTATTTT
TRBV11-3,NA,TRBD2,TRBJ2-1,CASSLDGQRERNEQFF,TGTGCCAGCAGCTTAGATGGCCAGCGGGAGCGGAATGAGCAGTTCTTC
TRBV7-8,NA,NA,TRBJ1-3,CASSLAPGSGNTIYF,TGTGCCAGCAGCTTAGCACCAGGCTCTGGAAACACCATATATTTT
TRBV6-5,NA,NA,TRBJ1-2,CASSPPTGYGYTF,TGTGCCAGCAGCCCCCCGACGGGGTATGGCTACACCTTC
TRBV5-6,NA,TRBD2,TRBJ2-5,CASSASGRASETQYF,TGTGCCAGCAGCGCTAGCGGGAGGGCCTCGGAGACCCAGTACTTC
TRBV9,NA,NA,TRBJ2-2,CASSVGANTGELFF,TGTGCCAGCAGCGTGGGAGCGAACACCGGGGAGCTGTTTTTT
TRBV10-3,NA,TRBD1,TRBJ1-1,CAISGGSNTEAFF,TGTGCCATTTCAGGGGGATCGAACACTGAAGCTTTCTTT
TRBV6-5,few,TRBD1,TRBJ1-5,CASSYGTGNNQPQHF,TGTGCCAGCAGTTACGGGACAGGGAACAATCAGCCCCAGCATTTT
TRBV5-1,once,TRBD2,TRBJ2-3,CASSLMASGSSSTDTQYF,TGCGCCAGCAGCTTGATGGCTAGCGGATCCTCTAGCACAGATACGCAGTATTTT
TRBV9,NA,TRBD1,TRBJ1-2,CASSVLGTGGHYGYTF,TGTGCCAGCAGCGTACTGGGGACAGGGGGCCACTATGGCTACACCTTC
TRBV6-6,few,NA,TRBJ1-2,CASSYRQPNYGYTF,TGTGCCAGCAGTTACAGACAGCCTAACTATGGCTACACCTTC
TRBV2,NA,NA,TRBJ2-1,CASSHPRPGLGNEQFF,TGTGCCAGCAGCCATCCCCGGCCGGGACTGGGCAATGAGCAGTTCTTC
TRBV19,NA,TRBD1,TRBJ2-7,CASSMDRGPLYEQYF,TGTGCCAGTAGTATGGACAGGGGGCCCCTCTACGAGCAGTACTTC
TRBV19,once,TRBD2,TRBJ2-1,CASSITSGSPPRQFF,TGTGCCAGTAGTATAACCAGCGGGAGCCCGCCGAGGCAGTTCTTC
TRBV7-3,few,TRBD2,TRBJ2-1,CASSFLAASYNEQFF,TGTGCCAGCAGCTTCCTAGCGGCCTCCTACAATGAGCAGTTCTTC
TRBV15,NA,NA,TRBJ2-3,CATSRDRVTQYF,TGTGCCACCAGCAGAGACAGGGTAACGCAGTATTTT
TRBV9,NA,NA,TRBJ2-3,CASSVGLAGTDTQYF,TGTGCCAGCAGCGTAGGATTAGCGGGCACAGATACGCAGTATTTT
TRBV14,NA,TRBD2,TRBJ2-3,CASSQGAGELPFTDTQYF,TGTGCCAGCAGCCAAGGAGCGGGAGAATTGCCGTTCACAGATACGCAGTATTTT
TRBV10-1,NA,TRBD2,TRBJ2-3,CASSGGLAGTDTQYF,TGCGCCAGCAGTGGTGGACTAGCGGGGACAGATACGCAGTATTTT
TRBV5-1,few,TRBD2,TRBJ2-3,CASSLAVAGGTDTQYF,TGCGCCAGCAGCTTGGCGGTAGCGGGAGGCACAGATACGCAGTATTTT
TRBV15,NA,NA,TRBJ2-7,CATSRGRGYEQYF,TGTGCCACCAGCAGAGGCCGGGGCTACGAGCAGTACTTC
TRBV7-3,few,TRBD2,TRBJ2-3,CASSPRTSGRNTDTQYF,TGTGCCAGCAGCCCGAGGACTAGCGGGAGGAACACAGATACGCAGTATTTT
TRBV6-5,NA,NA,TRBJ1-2,CASSPQWGLYYGYTF,TGTGCCAGCAGTCCGCAGTGGGGGCTATACTATGGCTACACCTTC
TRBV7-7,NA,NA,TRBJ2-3,CASSRTSTDTQYF,TGTGCCAGCAGCCGGACTAGCACAGATACGCAGTATTTT
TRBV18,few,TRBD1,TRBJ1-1,CASSPSGGNTEAFF,TGTGCCAGCTCACCCTCAGGGGGAAACACTGAAGCTTTCTTT
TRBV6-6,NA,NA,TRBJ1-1,CASSSGQPNTEAFF,TGTGCCAGCAGTTCTGGGCAGCCGAACACTGAAGCTTTCTTT
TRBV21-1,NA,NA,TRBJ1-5,CASSKYGDSHSNQPQHF,TGTGCCAGCAGCAAATATGGGGACAGCCATAGCAATCAGCCCCAGCATTTT
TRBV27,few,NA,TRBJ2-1,CASSLHSVAEQFF,TGTGCCAGCAGTTTACATTCGGTCGCTGAGCAGTTCTTC
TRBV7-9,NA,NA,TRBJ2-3,CASSLDGLGGYF,TGTGCCAGCAGCTTAGACGGACTAGGGGGGTATTTT
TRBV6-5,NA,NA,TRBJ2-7,CASSYRGSLAYEQYF,TGTGCCAGCAGTTACCGAGGAAGCCTCGCCTACGAGCAGTACTTC
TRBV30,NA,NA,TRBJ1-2,CAWGDQRGYGYTF,TGTGCCTGGGGAGACCAGCGAGGCTATGGCTACACCTTC
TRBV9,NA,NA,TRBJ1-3,CASSVVEAGAGNTIYF,TGTGCCAGCAGCGTAGTCGAGGCGGGGGCTGGAAACACCATATATTTT
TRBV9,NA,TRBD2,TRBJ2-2,CASSVRGTSGSGELFF,TGTGCCAGCAGCGTCCGGGGGACTAGCGGGTCCGGGGAGCTGTTTTTT
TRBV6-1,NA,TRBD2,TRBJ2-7,CASSHRTSGPYEQYF,TGTGCCAGCAGTCATCGGACTAGCGGTCCCTACGAGCAGTACTTC
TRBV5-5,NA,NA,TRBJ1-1,CASSLAGVVQAFF,TGTGCCAGCAGCTTGGCCGGGGTGGTGCAAGCTTTCTTT
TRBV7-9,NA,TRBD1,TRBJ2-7,CASSLPGQTYEQYF,TGTGCCAGCAGCTTGCCGGGACAGACCTACGAGCAGTACTTC
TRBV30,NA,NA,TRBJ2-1,CAWRENGVAGSNEQFF,TGTGCCTGGAGGGAAAATGGGGTTGCGGGTAGCAATGAGCAGTTCTTC
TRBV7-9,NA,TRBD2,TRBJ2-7,CASSLEASGRQKQYF,TGTGCCAGCAGCTTAGAGGCTAGCGGGAGGCAGAAGCAGTACTTC
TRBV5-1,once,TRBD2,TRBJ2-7,CASAAGEEVYEQYF,TGCGCCAGCGCTGCGGGGGAGGAGGTCTACGAGCAGTACTTC
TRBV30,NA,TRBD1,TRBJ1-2,CAWRGYRGDYGYTF,TGTGCCTGGAGGGGGTACAGGGGGGACTATGGCTACACCTTC
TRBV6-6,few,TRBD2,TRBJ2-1,CASSPGLAGYNEQFF,TGTGCCAGCAGCCCGGGACTAGCGGGGTACAATGAGCAGTTCTTC
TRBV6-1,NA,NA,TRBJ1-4,CASSSRQNEKLFF,TGTGCCAGCAGTAGCCGACAGAATGAAAAACTGTTTTTT
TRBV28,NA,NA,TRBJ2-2,CASSPRLGTGELFF,TGTGCCAGCAGCCCACGACTAGGAACCGGGGAGCTGTTTTTT
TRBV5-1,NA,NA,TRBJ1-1,CASSIQENTEAFF,TGCGCCAGCAGCATTCAGGAGAACACTGAAGCTTTCTTT
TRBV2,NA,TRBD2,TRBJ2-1,CASSERQLAGVGEQFF,TGTGCCAGCAGTGAAAGGCAACTAGCGGGAGTCGGTGAGCAGTTCTTC
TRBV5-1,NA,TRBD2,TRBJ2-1,CASSLDVSGGNNEQFF,TGCGCCAGCAGCTTGGATGTTAGCGGGGGGAACAATGAGCAGTTCTTC
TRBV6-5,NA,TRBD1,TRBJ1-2,CASSLDRSHGYTF,TGTGCCAGCAGTCTGGACAGGTCCCATGGCTACACCTTC
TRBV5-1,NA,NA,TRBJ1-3,CASSSSGTGNTIYF,TGCGCCAGCAGCTCGTCAGGGACTGGAAACACCATATATTTT
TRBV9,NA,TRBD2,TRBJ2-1,CASSVSPLGGTHEQFF,TGTGCCAGCAGCGTATCTCCGTTGGGGGGGACCCATGAGCAGTTCTTC
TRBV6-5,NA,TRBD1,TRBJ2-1,CASSLGQGALNEQFF,TGTGCCAGCAGTTTAGGACAGGGGGCTCTAAATGAGCAGTTCTTC
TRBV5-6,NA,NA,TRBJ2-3,CASSLGGPSTDTQYF,TGTGCCAGCAGCTTGGGGGGGCCTAGCACAGATACGCAGTATTTT
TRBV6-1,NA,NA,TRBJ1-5,CASSDMQGSNQPQHF,TGTGCCAGCAGTGACATGCAGGGTAGCAATCAGCCCCAGCATTTT
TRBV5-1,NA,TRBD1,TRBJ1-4,CASSLGDRDEKLFF,TGCGCCAGCAGCTTGGGAGACAGGGATGAAAAACTGTTTTTT
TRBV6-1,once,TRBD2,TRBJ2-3,CAIVAGGTDTQYF,TGTGCCATTGTAGCGGGGGGCACAGATACGCAGTATTTT
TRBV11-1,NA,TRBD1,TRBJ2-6,CASSPRQGVFPGANVLTF,TGTGCCAGCAGCCCCCGACAGGGCGTATTCCCTGGGGCCAACGTCCTGACTTTC